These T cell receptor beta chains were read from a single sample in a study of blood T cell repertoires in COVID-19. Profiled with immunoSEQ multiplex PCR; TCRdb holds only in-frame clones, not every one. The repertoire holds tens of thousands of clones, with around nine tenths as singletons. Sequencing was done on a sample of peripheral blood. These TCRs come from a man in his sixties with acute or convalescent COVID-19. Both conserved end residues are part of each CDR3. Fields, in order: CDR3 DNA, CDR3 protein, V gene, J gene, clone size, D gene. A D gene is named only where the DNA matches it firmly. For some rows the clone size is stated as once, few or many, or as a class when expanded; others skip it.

TGTGCCAGCAGCCAGCCACTAGCGGGACCCCAGGACGAGCAGTACTTC	CASSQPLAGPQDEQYF	TRBV7-2	TRBJ2-7	-	TRBD2
TGTGCCAGCAGCTCACAACCCGGGACAACCGGTACGCAGTATTTT	CASSSQPGTTGTQYF	TRBV13	TRBJ2-3	-	-
TGCGCCAGCAGCTTCGGAGGAAGCAACGAGCAGTACTTC	CASSFGGSNEQYF	TRBV5-1	TRBJ2-7	once	-
TGTGCCAGCAGTGACCTGGGGACTAGCGGGGGGTACGAGCAGTACTTC	CASSDLGTSGGYEQYF	TRBV27	TRBJ2-7	once	TRBD2
TGTGCCAGCAGCCTTAACAGGGGCAGCTATAATTCACCCCTCCACTTT	CASSLNRGSYNSPLHF	TRBV27	TRBJ1-6	once	TRBD1
TGTGCCAGCACCAAGGAGTTCACCGGGGAGCTGTTTTTT	CASTKEFTGELFF	TRBV7-2	TRBJ2-2	-	-
TGCGCCAGCACCCGGACAGGGCAACCAGATACGCAGTATTTT	CASTRTGQPDTQYF	TRBV5-1	TRBJ2-3	-	TRBD1
TGCGCCAGCAGCGCAAGACCACACAGGGGCCCGAACACTGAAGCTTTCTTT	CASSARPHRGPNTEAFF	TRBV4-1	TRBJ1-1	-	TRBD1
TGTGCCAGTGCGGTGGAGACGGCCTCCTACGAGCAGTACTTC	CASAVETASYEQYF	TRBV19	TRBJ2-7	-	-
TGTGCCAGCAGTGTAGGGGGCGTAGGGATAGATACGCAGTATTTT	CASSVGGVGIDTQYF	TRBV28	TRBJ2-3	once	TRBD1
TGTGCCAGCAGGGCTGCCTGGGTAGGGGACACCGGGGAGCTGTTTTTT	CASRAAWVGDTGELFF	TRBV7-8	TRBJ2-2	-	-
TGTGCCAGCATCTGGAGCACTAGCATAGGTCAGCCCCAGCATTTT	CASIWSTSIGQPQHF	TRBV6-5	TRBJ1-5	-	-
TGTGCCAGCAGCTTAGGGCGGTTGAACACTGAAGCTTTCTTT	CASSLGRLNTEAFF	TRBV7-8	TRBJ1-1	-	-
TGTGCCAGCAGCCCCGCGGGGACAGGGGCCGAGCAGTACTTC	CASSPAGTGAEQYF	TRBV7-2	TRBJ2-7	once	TRBD1
TGTGCCAGCACCATTGTCCAGGGGAGAAAGTACGAGCAGTACTTC	CASTIVQGRKYEQYF	TRBV2	TRBJ2-7	once	-
TGTGCCAGCAGCCAAGCCCCAGGCTCTAATGAAAAACTGTTTTTT	CASSQAPGSNEKLFF	TRBV4-2	TRBJ1-4	few	-
TGTGCCACCGGACAGGTTCGCAATCAGCCCCAGCATTTT	CATGQVRNQPQHF	TRBV27	TRBJ1-5	few	TRBD1
TGTGCCAGCGGACTAGTTCGTGGGGAGCTGTTTTTT	CASGLVRGELFF	TRBV18	TRBJ2-2	-	TRBD2
TGTGCCAGCAGCGGAACCGGGACTAGCGGGACGGGGGAGCTGTTTTTT	CASSGTGTSGTGELFF	TRBV11-3	TRBJ2-2	-	TRBD2
TGTGCCAGCAGTTCGCAGGGATACAATGAGCAGTTCTTC	CASSSQGYNEQFF	TRBV6-5	TRBJ2-1	-	-
TGCAGTGCTAGTGAGGGGGGGGCCGCAGATACGCAGTATTTT	CSASEGGAADTQYF	TRBV20-1	TRBJ2-3	-	-
TGTGCCAGCGGACAGCCTAAAAACATTCAGTACTTC	CASGQPKNIQYF	TRBV6-5	TRBJ2-4	once	-
TGTGCCAGCACCGGAAACACAGGACCCTACGAGCAGTACTTC	CASTGNTGPYEQYF	TRBV7-2	TRBJ2-7	-	-
TGTGCCAGTCACACAGGGGCGTCTGGGGCCAACGTCCTGACTTTC	CASHTGASGANVLTF	TRBV19	TRBJ2-6	once	TRBD1
TGTGCCAGTACCCGATACGGGACAGGGAAACACAATGAGCAGTTCTTC	CASTRYGTGKHNEQFF	TRBV19	TRBJ2-1	-	TRBD1
TGTGCCAGCAGTTTGGGACAGGGGGCGCTTAATGGCTACACCTTC	CASSLGQGALNGYTF	TRBV6-6	TRBJ1-2	-	TRBD1
TGTGCCAGCAGCCTCGGTACCGCTGCAACTAATGAAAAACTGTTTTTT	CASSLGTAATNEKLFF	TRBV7-6	TRBJ1-4	-	-
TGTGCCAGCTCACCGGACAGACACAATGAGCAGTTCTTC	CASSPDRHNEQFF	TRBV18	TRBJ2-1	-	-
TGCGCCAGCAGCATGGGGACAGGGCAAGAGACCCAGTACTTC	CASSMGTGQETQYF	TRBV5-1	TRBJ2-5	-	TRBD1
TGTGCCAGCAGCTCTGGAGGGTATACGCAGTATTTT	CASSSGGYTQYF	TRBV13	TRBJ2-3	once	-
TGCGCCAGCAGCCAACAGACAGGGTCTAATTCACCCCTCCACTTT	CASSQQTGSNSPLHF	TRBV4-1	TRBJ1-6	few	TRBD1
TGTGCCAGCAGCTCTACCCGACAGATCAATCAGCCCCAGCATTTT	CASSSTRQINQPQHF	TRBV6-5	TRBJ1-5	-	-
TGTGCCAGCAAAAGACTAGCGGGACCCTACGAGCAGTACTTC	CASKRLAGPYEQYF	TRBV27	TRBJ2-7	-	TRBD2
TGCAGCGCTACTCCGGGACAGGGCACTTTTGGCGAGCAGTACTTC	CSATPGQGTFGEQYF	TRBV29-1	TRBJ2-7	-	TRBD1
TGTGCCAGCAGCCGCAGGGCAACCTATGGCTACACCTTC	CASSRRATYGYTF	TRBV28	TRBJ1-2	once	-
TGCAGCGCGCAGAGGACAGCTGAGAACACTGAAGCTTTCTTT	CSAQRTAENTEAFF	TRBV29-1	TRBJ1-1	-	-
TGCGCCAGCAGCTTGGTAGGCGGTAATGAAAAACTGTTTTTT	CASSLVGGNEKLFF	TRBV5-1	TRBJ1-4	-	-
TGTGCCAGCAGCCCTCGCGGTGGCTTGGAGACCCAGTACTTC	CASSPRGGLETQYF	TRBV3-1/TRBV3-2	TRBJ2-5	-	-
TGTGCCAGCAGTTGGACAGGGACGAACACTGAAGCTTTCTTT	CASSWTGTNTEAFF	TRBV6-2/TRBV6-3	TRBJ1-1	-	TRBD1
TGTGCCAGCAGTTTTTCAGGGGCGAAACTGGGTGAGCAGTTCTTC	CASSFSGAKLGEQFF	TRBV6-6	TRBJ2-1	-	-
TGTGCCAGCAGTTCGGGACAGGGGATTGAGCAGTTCTTC	CASSSGQGIEQFF	TRBV12-3/TRBV12-4	TRBJ2-1	-	TRBD1
TGTGCCAGCAGGGCTGGGACTAGTTGGGGGACAGATACGCAGTATTTT	CASRAGTSWGTDTQYF	TRBV7-2	TRBJ2-3	few	TRBD2
TGTGCCACCAGTCAATCCGCGGGAGGCGCTTTCTTT	CATSQSAGGAFF	TRBV24-1	TRBJ1-1	-	-
TGTGCCAGCAGTGTACTACCGGCCTTCTCTGGGGCCAACGTCCTGACTTTC	CASSVLPAFSGANVLTF	TRBV6-8	TRBJ2-6	-	-
TGTGCCAGCAGCTTATCCGGGACTCCCTACAATGAGCAGTTCTTC	CASSLSGTPYNEQFF	TRBV13	TRBJ2-1	-	-
TGTGCCAGCAGTTCTCAGCGGGAGAGCTCCTACGAGCAGTACTTC	CASSSQRESSYEQYF	TRBV6-5	TRBJ2-7	once	TRBD2
TGTGCTAACCACGGCGGGGGGTCAATCTTATTTTCCATAGCCAAAAACATTCAGTACTTC	CANHGGGSILFSIAKNIQYF	TRBV7-7	TRBJ2-4	-	TRBD2
TGTGCCAGCAGCCAAGGGACTCGCAATGAGCAGTTCTTC	CASSQGTRNEQFF	TRBV3-1/TRBV3-2	TRBJ2-1	-	-
TGTGCCAGCAGTCCATACAGGGGGCAAATCCCTAACTATGGCTACACCTTC	CASSPYRGQIPNYGYTF	TRBV6-6	TRBJ1-2	-	TRBD1
TGCAGCGTCGTTACAGGGGAGAAAGGATACGAGCAGTACTTC	CSVVTGEKGYEQYF	TRBV29-1	TRBJ2-7	-	TRBD1
TGTGCCAGCAGTACCGACAGGGGCAACGAGCAGTACTTC	CASSTDRGNEQYF	TRBV2	TRBJ2-7	once	TRBD1